The entry below gives a single T cell receptor beta chain sequence along with its context. TCRdb keeps only in-frame clones here, not all; method: immunoSEQ multiplex PCR. The sample holds about 5,500 clones, approximately 40% seen once. The entry originates in a study of sequential checkpoint blockade in melanoma. Treatment described: randomized to nivolumab then ipilimumab (arm A) or the reverse (arm B). With 2 bases removed from V and 4 bases from J, the gap between germline ends came to 6 bases. The CDR3 is 13 residues long. The germline CDR1 and CDR2 sequences are KGHSH and LQKENI. The chain recombines TRBV18 with TRBJ1-5, with D hard to call. The specimen comprised tumor tissue (inferred from file names), sampled from a patient given nivolumab and ipilimumab in sequence. The TCR sequence derives from a human donor with melanoma. Written as DNA, the CDR3 is TGTGCCAGCTCACCAGAGGGAAATCAGCCCCAGCATTTT. Its translation is CASSPEGNQPQHF.